The sequence of this TCR beta chain was determined in a study of cytomegalovirus exposure and HLA in healthy donors. Across the whole study: An early release of data contained about 85 million unique TCRs, which came from HLA-typed donors. Points from the study as a whole: The majority of CMV-associated TCR beta chains were reported as apparently HLA-restricted in a later analysis.

The CDR3 has 14 residues. From germline, CDR1 is LGHNA and CDR2 YNFKEQ. V was clipped by 7 bases and J by 2 bases, with 14 bases between them. Only one count was recorded for this clone. The antigen remains unidentified. 13 Jbeta primers and 60 Vbeta primers were used for the PCR. TCRdb keeps only in-frame clones here, not all; method: immunoSEQ multiplex PCR. The data hold 140,000 to 150,000 clones, with around 73% observed a single time. The donors, nominally healthy at sampling, likely had unrecorded immune exposures. V usage is TRBV4-2 and J usage is TRBJ2-5; D perhaps matches TRBD1 (6 bases). The clonotype originates from a female donor in good health and CMV-seronegative. Input material: PBMCs. Written as DNA, the CDR3 is TGTGCCAGCAAGGGCAGGGGAGAACAAGAGACCCAGTACTTC. Protein sequence: CASKGRGEQETQYF.